This T cell receptor (beta chain) was identified during a study of T cells after yellow fever vaccination. Using its own MiXCR run on the 5' RACE reads, TCRdb lists one record per CDR3 protein. Of fewer than 650,000 distinct CDR3 sequences in the sample, about a fifth are singletons; the top ten hold roughly a sixth. The CDR3 has 13 amino acids. Germline V CDR1 and CDR2: DFQATT, SNEGSKA (reference sequence). The V segment lost 6 bases and the J segment 6 bases; nucleotides outside the gene matches: 6. This specimen was PBMCs, taken more than 20 days after the first yellow fever vaccination. The chain is built from TRBV20-1 and TRBJ2-1; 9 bases map to TRBD2. This TCR was recovered from a man aged 18 to 29 who received the YFV17D yellow fever vaccine. The chain's CDR3 is CSATGLASNEQFF. CDR3 sequence (DNA): TGCAGTGCGACAGGACTAGCGAGCAATGAGCAGTTCTTC.